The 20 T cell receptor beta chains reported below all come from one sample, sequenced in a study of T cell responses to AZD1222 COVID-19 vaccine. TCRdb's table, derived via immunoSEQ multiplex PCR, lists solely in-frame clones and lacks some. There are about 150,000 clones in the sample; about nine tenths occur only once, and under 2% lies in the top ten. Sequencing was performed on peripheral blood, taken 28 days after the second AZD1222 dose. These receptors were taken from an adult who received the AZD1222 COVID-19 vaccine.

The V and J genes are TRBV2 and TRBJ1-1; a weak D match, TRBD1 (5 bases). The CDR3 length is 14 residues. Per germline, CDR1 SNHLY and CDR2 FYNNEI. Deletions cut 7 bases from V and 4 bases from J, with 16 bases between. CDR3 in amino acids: CASKAGLMFTEAFF. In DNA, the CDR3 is TGTGCCAGCAAGGCGGGGCTGATGTTCACTGAAGCTTTCTTT.

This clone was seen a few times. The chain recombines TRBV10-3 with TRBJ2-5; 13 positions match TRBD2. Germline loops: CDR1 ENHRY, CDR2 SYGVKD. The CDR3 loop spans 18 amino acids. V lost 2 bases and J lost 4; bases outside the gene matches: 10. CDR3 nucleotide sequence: TGTGCCATCAGTGAGACTAGCGGGAGGGTTTCGAAGGCAGAGACCCAGTACTTC. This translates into CAISETSGRVSKAETQYF.

CDR3 residues: CASSLRLNTEAFF. The CDR3 nucleotides read TGTGCCAGCAGCTTGAGGCTGAACACTGAAGCTTTCTTT. This sequence joins TRBV7-9 and TRBJ1-1; D is undetermined. CDR3 size: 13 residues. Germline V gives CDR1 SEHNR, CDR2 FQNEAQ (reference sequence). V lost 3 bases and J lost 0, with 5 bases in between.

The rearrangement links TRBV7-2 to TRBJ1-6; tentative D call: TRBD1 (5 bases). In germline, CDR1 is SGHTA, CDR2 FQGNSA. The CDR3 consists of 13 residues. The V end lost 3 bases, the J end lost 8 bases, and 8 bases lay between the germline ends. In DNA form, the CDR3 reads TGTGCCAGCAGCTTTTTGGGGGATTCACCCCTCCACTTT. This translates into CASSFLGDSPLHF.

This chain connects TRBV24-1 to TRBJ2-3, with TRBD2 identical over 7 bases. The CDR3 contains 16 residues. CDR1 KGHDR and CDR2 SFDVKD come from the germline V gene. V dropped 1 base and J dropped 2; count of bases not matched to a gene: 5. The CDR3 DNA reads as TGTGCCACCAGTGATTTTGAGCGGGGACCCACAGATACGCAGTATTTT. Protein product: CATSDFERGPTDTQYF.

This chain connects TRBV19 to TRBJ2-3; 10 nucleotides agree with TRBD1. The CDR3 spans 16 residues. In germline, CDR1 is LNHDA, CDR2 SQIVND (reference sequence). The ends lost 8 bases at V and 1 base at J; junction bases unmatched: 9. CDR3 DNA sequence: TGTGCCAGTTCCCGAGACAGGGGGCGCGGCACAGATACGCAGTATTTT. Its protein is CASSRDRGRGTDTQYF.

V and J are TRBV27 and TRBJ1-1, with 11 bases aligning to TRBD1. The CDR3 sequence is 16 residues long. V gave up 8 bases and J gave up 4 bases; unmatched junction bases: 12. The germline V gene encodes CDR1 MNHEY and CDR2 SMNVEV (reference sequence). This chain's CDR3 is CASQRPGTGGSTEAFF. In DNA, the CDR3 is TGTGCCAGCCAACGTCCCGGGACAGGGGGGAGCACTGAAGCTTTCTTT.

The CDR3 nucleotides are TGCAGTGCTAGTCAGGGGGGAATAGATACGCAGTATTTT. It yields the protein CSASQGGIDTQYF. The chain carries TRBV20-1 and TRBJ2-3; D possibly corresponds to TRBD1 (7 bases). Germline assignment: CDR1 DFQATT and CDR2 SNEGSKA (reference sequence). Trimming shortened V by 3 bases and J by 5 bases, and 12 bases separated the two germline ends. The CDR3 totals 13 residues.

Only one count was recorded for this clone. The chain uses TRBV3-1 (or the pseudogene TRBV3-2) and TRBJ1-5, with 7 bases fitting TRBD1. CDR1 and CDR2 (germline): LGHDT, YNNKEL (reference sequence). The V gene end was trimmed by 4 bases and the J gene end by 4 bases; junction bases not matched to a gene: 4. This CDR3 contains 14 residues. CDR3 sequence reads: CASSRGQLNQPQHF. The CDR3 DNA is TGTGCCAGCAGCCGGGGACAGCTTAATCAGCCCCAGCATTTT.

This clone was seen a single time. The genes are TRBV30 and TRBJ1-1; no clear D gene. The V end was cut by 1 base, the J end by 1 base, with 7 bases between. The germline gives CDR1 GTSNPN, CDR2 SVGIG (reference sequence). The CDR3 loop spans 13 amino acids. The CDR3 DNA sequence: TGTGCCTGGAGTGCGTTCTGGAACACTGAAGCTTTCTTT. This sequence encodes CAWSAFWNTEAFF.

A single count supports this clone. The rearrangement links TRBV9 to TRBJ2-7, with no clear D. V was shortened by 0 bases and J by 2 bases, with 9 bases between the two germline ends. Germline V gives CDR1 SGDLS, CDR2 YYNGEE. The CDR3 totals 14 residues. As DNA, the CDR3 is TGTGCCAGCAGCGTAGAGGTAGCAGCCTACGAGCAGTACTTC. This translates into CASSVEVAAYEQYF.

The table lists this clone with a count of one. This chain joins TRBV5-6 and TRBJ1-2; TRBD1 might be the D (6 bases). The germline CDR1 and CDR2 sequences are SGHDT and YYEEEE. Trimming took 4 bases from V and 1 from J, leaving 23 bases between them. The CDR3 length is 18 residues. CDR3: CASSLGRIGTSLNYGYTF. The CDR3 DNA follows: TGTGCCAGCAGCCTTGGGCGTATCGGGACAAGCCTTAACTATGGCTACACCTTC.

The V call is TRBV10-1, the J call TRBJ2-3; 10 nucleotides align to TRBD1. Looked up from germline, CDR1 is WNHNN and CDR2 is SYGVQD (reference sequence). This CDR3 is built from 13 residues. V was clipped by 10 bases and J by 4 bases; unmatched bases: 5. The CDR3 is CATGQGGSDTQYF. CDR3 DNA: TGCGCCACTGGACAGGGGGGGTCAGATACGCAGTATTTT.

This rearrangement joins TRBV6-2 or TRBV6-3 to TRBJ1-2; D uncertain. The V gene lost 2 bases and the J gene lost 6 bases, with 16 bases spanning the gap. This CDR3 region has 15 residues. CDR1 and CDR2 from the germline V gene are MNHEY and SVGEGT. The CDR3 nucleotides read TGTGCCAGCAGTTACCCTGGATTGATTGGGGATGGCTACACCTTC. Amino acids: CASSYPGLIGDGYTF.

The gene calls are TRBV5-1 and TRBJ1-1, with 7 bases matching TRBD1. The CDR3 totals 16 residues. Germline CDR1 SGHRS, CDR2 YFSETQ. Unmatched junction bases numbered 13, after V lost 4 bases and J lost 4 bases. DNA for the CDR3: TGCGCCAGCAGCACCAACAGGGGCGCTCTTGGCACTGAAGCTTTCTTT. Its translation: CASSTNRGALGTEAFF.

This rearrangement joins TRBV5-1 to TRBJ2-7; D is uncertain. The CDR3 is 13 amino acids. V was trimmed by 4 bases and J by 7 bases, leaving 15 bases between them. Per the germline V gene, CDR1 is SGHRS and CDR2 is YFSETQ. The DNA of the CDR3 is TGCGCCAGCAGCGCGGCGCTTGCTGGGGAGCAGTACTTC. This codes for CASSAALAGEQYF.

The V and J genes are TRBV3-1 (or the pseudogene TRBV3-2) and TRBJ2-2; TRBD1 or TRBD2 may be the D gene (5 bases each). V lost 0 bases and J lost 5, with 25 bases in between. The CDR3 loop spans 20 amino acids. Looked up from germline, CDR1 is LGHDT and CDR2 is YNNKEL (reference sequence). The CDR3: CASSQERIKWGKIKTGELFF. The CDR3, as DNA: TGTGCCAGCAGCCAAGAAAGGATTAAATGGGGGAAGATAAAGACCGGGGAGCTGTTTTTT.

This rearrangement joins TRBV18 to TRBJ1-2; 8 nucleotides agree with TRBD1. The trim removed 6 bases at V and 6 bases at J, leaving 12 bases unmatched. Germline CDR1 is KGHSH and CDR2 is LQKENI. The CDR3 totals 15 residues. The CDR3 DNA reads TGTGCCAGCTCCCCAGGACAGGGAATGAGGAATGGCTACACCTTC. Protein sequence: CASSPGQGMRNGYTF.

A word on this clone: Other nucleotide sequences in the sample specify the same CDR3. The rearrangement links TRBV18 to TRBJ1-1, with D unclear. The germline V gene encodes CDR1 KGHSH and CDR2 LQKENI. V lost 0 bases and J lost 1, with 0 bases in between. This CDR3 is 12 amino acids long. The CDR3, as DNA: TGTGCCAGCTCACCACCGAACACTGAAGCTTTCTTT. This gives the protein CASSPPNTEAFF.

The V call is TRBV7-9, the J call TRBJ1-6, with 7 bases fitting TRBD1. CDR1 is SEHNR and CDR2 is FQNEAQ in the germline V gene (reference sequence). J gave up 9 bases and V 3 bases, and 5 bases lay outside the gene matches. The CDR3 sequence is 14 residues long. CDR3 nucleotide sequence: TGTGCCAGCAGCTTGGACAGGTTCGGTTCACCCCTCCACTTT. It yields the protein CASSLDRFGSPLHF.